This T cell receptor (beta chain) was sequenced during a study of response to subunit inactivated influenza vaccine. Study conclusions and caveats: Authors suggested that a seasonal influenza vaccination recruits few new T cells each time.

Using its own MiXCR run on the RT-PCR reads, TCRdb lists one record per CDR3 protein. The sample includes about 170,000 distinct CDR3 sequences, about 10% of them seen just once. This clonotype was seen ten or more times. Its antigen is undetermined. This sequence originates from a man aged 50 to 69 who received an inactivated influenza vaccine. The sample in question was CD8+ T cells sorted from PBMCs, obtained less than 30 months after vaccination.

The CDR3 bases are TGCAGCGTTAGCGGGTATGGCTACACCTTC. It is translated as CSVSGYGYTF. The rearrangement joins TRBV29-1 to TRBJ1-2, with D uncertain. Germline CDR1 is SQVTM and CDR2 is ANQGSEA. The CDR3 covers 10 residues. The germline V and J ends were trimmed by 5 bases and 5 bases, with 6 bases remaining between them.